The 18 T cell receptor beta chains below all came from one sample that was sequenced in a study of CD8 T cells in ankylosing spondylitis. The study, taken as a whole, reports: Several highly homologous variants made up a TCR beta motif, and this motif appeared characteristic of ankylosing spondylitis blood.

TCRdb re-derived calls from the 5' RACE reads in MiXCR, one entry per CDR3 protein. The profile shows a few hundred thousand distinct CDR3 sequences, over 9.5% of them singletons. No antigen is known for these receptors. Material for sequencing was blood, either unsorted or a sorted T cell fraction (not recorded which). These receptors all come from a male donor with ankylosing spondylitis.

This clonotype was observed at least ten times. The J gene is TRBJ2-1, the V gene TRBV4-2, with TRBD2 matching over 8 bases. This CDR3 spans 19 amino acids. J lost 6 bases, V lost 2 bases, and 18 bases had no gene match. CDR1 LGHNA and CDR2 YNFKEQ come from the germline V gene. The chain's CDR3 is CASSQPKRQGLESGNEQFF. The DNA of the CDR3 is TGTGCCAGCAGCCAACCCAAAAGGCAGGGACTAGAATCTGGCAATGAGCAGTTCTTC.

The genes are TRBV30 and TRBJ2-3; D perhaps matches TRBD2 (5 bases). CDR1 and CDR2 from the germline V gene are GTSNPN and SVGIG (reference sequence). V was cut by 3 bases and J by 3 bases, with 10 bases left in between. The CDR3 is 13 amino acids. The CDR3 loop is CAWRGRRTDTQYF. The CDR3 region has the DNA TGTGCCTGGAGGGGTCGGAGGACAGATACGCAGTATTTT.

This clonotype was seen ten or more times. The CDR3 is CSALGVMNTEAFF. The CDR3 region has the DNA TGCAGTGCCCTTGGAGTCATGAACACTGAAGCTTTCTTT. The rearrangement joins TRBV20-1 to TRBJ1-1, with D unclear. CDR1 is DFQATT, CDR2 SNEGSKA, per germline (reference sequence). With 6 bases removed from V and 0 bases from J, the gap between germline ends came to 11 bases. The CDR3 has 13 amino acids.

The CDR3 nucleotides read TGCAGTGCCGGGACAGGGGTTAACTATGGCTACACCTTC. It codes for CSAGTGVNYGYTF. The chain combines TRBV20-1 with TRBJ1-2, with 10 bases identical to TRBD1. Germline V gene data show CDR1 as DFQATT and CDR2 as SNEGSKA (reference sequence). This CDR3 has 13 residues. The V segment lost 6 bases and the J segment 1 base; nucleotides outside the gene matches: 2.

The chain couples TRBV27 to TRBJ2-1; possibly TRBD2 for D (5 bases). CDR3 length: 14 amino acids. From germline, CDR1 is MNHEY and CDR2 SMNVEV (reference sequence). V lost 3 bases, J lost 4 bases, and 10 bases lay in between. The CDR3 region has the DNA TGTGCCAGCAGTTTTGCGGGTTTTTACAATGAGCAGTTCTTC. It codes for CASSFAGFYNEQFF.

V is TRBV29-1 and J is TRBJ1-3, with 7 bases aligning to TRBD1. V lost 6 bases, J lost 2 bases, and 10 bases stayed unmatched. Germline CDR1 reads SQVTM; CDR2 reads ANQGSEA. CDR3 size: 15 residues. CDR3 in amino acids: CSVGFTGDPGNTIYF. DNA for the CDR3: TGCAGCGTGGGGTTCACAGGGGACCCTGGAAACACCATATATTTT.

This clonotype turned up a few times. The chain's CDR3 is CASSQEWSSGSYEQYF. CDR3 coding DNA: TGTGCCAGCAGCCAAGAATGGTCTAGCGGATCCTACGAGCAGTACTTC. The V gene is TRBV4-2, the J gene TRBJ2-7; 7 bases agree with TRBD2. The length of the CDR3 is 16 residues. Germline CDR1 is LGHNA and CDR2 is YNFKEQ. After removal of 0 bases from V and 1 base from J, the junction contained 6 bases not matched to a gene.

This clonotype appeared a few times. This chain joins TRBV21-1 and TRBJ1-2; the table's D call TRBD1 went unverified against the DNA. TRBV21-1 is recorded as a pseudogene. CDR3 length: 18 amino acids. As DNA, the CDR3 is TGTGCCAGCAGCAAAAGGGGGTCGAGGGGGGGCGACGACTATGGCTACACCTTC. Translation: CASSKRGSRGGDDYGYTF.

This clonotype was recorded at least ten times. CDR3 bases: TGTGCCAGCAGCCCGTTCGGGACAGGGGGATACTACGAGCAGTACTTC. It codes for CASSPFGTGGYYEQYF. The gene calls are TRBV7-6 and TRBJ2-7; 11 nucleotides line up with TRBD1. V was pared by 5 bases and J by 3 bases, with 9 bases of the junction left unmatched. CDR1 is SGHVS, CDR2 FNYEAQ, per germline. This CDR3 region has 16 residues.

The V and J genes are TRBV30 and TRBJ2-2, with D possibly TRBD2 on 5 matching bases. The CDR3 is made up of 13 amino acids. Trimming shortened V by 3 bases and J by 6 bases, and 11 bases separated the two germline ends. CDR1 is GTSNPN, CDR2 SVGIG, per germline (reference sequence). CDR3 nucleotide sequence: TGTGCCTGGAGCGCGGGCCGACCCGGGGAGCTGTTTTTT. It codes for CAWSAGRPGELFF.

The gene calls are TRBV24-1 and TRBJ2-5; 12 bases map to TRBD1. Trimming cost V 5 bases and J 5 bases; bases outside gene matches: 5. Germline CDR1 and CDR2: KGHDR and SFDVKD. The CDR3 has 15 amino acids. The DNA for the CDR3 is TGTGCCACCAGTGTTGGGACAGGGGGCGAGGAGACCCAGTACTTC. Amino acids: CATSVGTGGEETQYF.

The rearrangement joins TRBV7-8 to TRBJ1-2, with a possible D match to TRBD1 (6 bases). The V end was cut by 1 base, the J end by 4 bases, with 13 bases between. Germline values: CDR1 SGHVS, CDR2 FQNEAQ. The CDR3 has 15 residues. CDR3: CASSLDAGVSYGYTF. In nucleotides, the CDR3 is TGTGCCAGCAGCTTAGATGCAGGGGTTAGCTATGGCTACACCTTC. Variable domain in full (rest from reference TRBV7-8 and TRBJ1-2): GAGVSQSPRYKVAKRGQDVALRCDPISGHVSLFWYQQALGQGPEFLTYFQNEAQLDKSGLPSDRFFAERPEGSVSTLKIQRTQQEDSAVYLCASSLDAGVSYGYTFGSGTRLTVV.

This CDR3 reads CASSWREFTDTQYF. CDR3 sequence (DNA): TGCGCCAGCAGCTGGCGGGAGTTCACAGATACGCAGTATTTT. The chain has TRBV4-1 and TRBJ2-3; 7 bases agree with TRBD2. This CDR3 region has 14 residues. Germline trimming cut 5 bases from V and 2 bases from J; bases unmatched to any gene: 4. The V gene's germline CDR1 is MGHRA and CDR2 YSYEKL.

The table lists this clonotype with many counts. This chain links TRBV20-1 with TRBJ2-1; TRBD1 aligns across 8 bases. The CDR3 loop spans 15 amino acids. Germline CDR1 DFQATT, CDR2 SNEGSKA (reference sequence). V trimming: 6 bases; J trimming: 5 bases; junction bases outside the gene matches: 12. CDR3 amino acids: CSASQGARLNNEQFF. The CDR3 nucleotides read TGCAGTGCCAGTCAGGGGGCTCGGTTGAACAATGAGCAGTTCTTC.

In this sample, this clonotype turned up a few times. V gene TRBV11-3 combines with J gene TRBJ2-1; D may be TRBD2 (5 bases). The CDR3 runs 14 residues. V was trimmed by 6 bases and J by 8 bases, leaving 17 bases between them. Germline CDR1 is SGHNT and CDR2 is YENEEA. CDR3 loop: CASRRPGLDDEQFF. The CDR3 DNA is TGTGCCAGCAGGCGCCCGGGATTAGACGATGAGCAGTTCTTC. Variable domain in full (rest from reference TRBV11-3 and TRBJ2-1): EAGVVQSPRYKIIEKKQPVAFWCNPISGHNTLYWYLQNLGQGPELLIRYENEEAVDDSQLPKDRFSAERLKGVDSTLKIQPAELGDSAVYLCASRRPGLDDEQFFGPGTRLTVL.

This clonotype was seen a few times. The chain recombines TRBV7-8 with TRBJ1-2, with 9 bases identical to TRBD1. Germline V gives CDR1 SGHVS, CDR2 FQNEAQ. The length of the CDR3 is 18 residues. Trimming took 3 bases from V and 5 from J; bases not matched to a gene: 16. In DNA, the CDR3 is TGTGCCAGCAGCTTCCCTCGGGACAGGGAACCCTCCGATTATGGCTACACCTTC. This translates into CASSFPRDREPSDYGYTF.

This clonotype was recorded a few times. The genes are TRBV18 and TRBJ1-2; no reliable D call. The CDR3 totals 14 residues. Trimming stripped 2 bases from V and 3 bases from J, with 10 bases between. Germline-derived CDR1 and CDR2 are KGHSH and LQKENI. The CDR3 DNA reads TGTGCCAGCTCACCAAGGGCAGCAGACTATGGCTACACCTTC. Its translation: CASSPRAADYGYTF.

This clonotype was seen a handful of times. J is TRBJ1-1 and V is TRBV5-1; 7 nucleotides align to TRBD1. V shed 4 bases and J 5 bases; nucleotides not matched to a gene: 8. This CDR3 has 14 residues. Germline V CDR1 and CDR2: SGHRS, YFSETQ. The CDR3 bases are TGCGCCAGCAGCCCAGACTACAGGGGAACTGAAGCTTTCTTT. It translates to CASSPDYRGTEAFF.